This T cell receptor delta chain was documented in a study of gamma-delta T cells after stem cell transplantation. This clone was seen only a few times. The protein that TCRdb holds for this DNA derives from a much larger clone and differs from the translated DNA at residue 8, which likely indicates a read error; the protein shown here is translated from the DNA. V lost 0 bases, J lost 7 bases, and 12 bases stayed unmatched. Germline CDR1 reads GEAIGNYY; CDR2 reads EKD. The CDR3 loop spans 17 amino acids. TCRdb fed the RT-PCR reads into CATT to redo clone calling. The sample carries some 2,900 delta-chain clones, around 1.9% recorded once.

This TCR was sampled from a human donor. It is not recorded whose cells these are; they may come from a transplant donor. The rearrangement uses TRDV2 and TRDJ1; 11 positions match TRDD3. The sample was gamma-delta T cells. CDR3: CACDTVGAGGYRGKLIF. The CDR3 DNA follows: TGTGCCTGTGACACCGTAGGGGCTGGGGGATACCGCGGTAAACTCATCTTT.